This paragraph reports one T cell receptor (beta chain). Its antigen is still unknown. Germline values: CDR1 SGHRS, CDR2 YFSETQ. The CDR3 is 15 amino acids. The ends lost 3 bases at V and 6 bases at J; junction bases unmatched: 3. The sample belongs to a study of T cell responses to AZD1222 COVID-19 vaccine. Study-wide results and caveats: Donors were largely white British and mainly female; clonal diversity was possibly underestimated. The study found vaccine-associated CD4 TCRs spanning spike, dominant at 160-218 and 743-854.

The data were produced by immunoSEQ multiplex PCR, yet TCRdb's version contains in-frame clones alone and is incomplete. This table holds about 150,000 clones, about 91% found once. The receptor was derived from an adult in good health. The sequences come from peripheral blood, collected on day 0 of AZD1222 vaccination. The rearrangement uses TRBV5-1 and TRBJ1-6, with 10 bases that match TRBD1. In nucleotides, the CDR3 is TGCGCCAGCAGCTCAGACAGGGGGCGTAATTCACCCCTCCACTTT. Translated, it gives CASSSDRGRNSPLHF.